This T cell receptor (beta chain) was observed in a study of patients and donors after allogeneic stem cell transplantation. TCRdb redid the calling of the RT-PCR reads with MiXCR, one entry per CDR3 protein. Found here are approximately 150,000 distinct CDR3 sequences, over 30% of them singletons; the top ten hold roughly 52%. The material sequenced was blood, either unsorted or a sorted T cell fraction (not recorded which). This receptor was obtained from a human donor who was either an allogeneic HSCT recipient or a stem cell or donor lymphocyte infusion donor (not recorded which). It is not recorded whose cells these are; they may come from a transplant donor.

This CDR3 is CASSLYRDRGSNEKLFF. The CDR3 nucleotides are TGCGCCAGCAGCCTTTACCGGGACAGGGGCTCTAATGAAAAACTGTTTTTT. V gene TRBV5-1 combines with J gene TRBJ1-4, with 10 nucleotides matching TRBD1. The germline gives CDR1 SGHRS, CDR2 YFSETQ. The CDR3 is 17 amino acids. Trimming cost V 4 bases and J 3 bases; bases outside gene matches: 9.